Presented here are 7 T cell receptor beta chains from one specimen sequenced in a study of blood T cell repertoires in COVID-19. Generated by immunoSEQ multiplex PCR, the TCRdb table keeps only in-frame clones and is missing some. The table records around 60,000 clones, roughly 83% of them present only once. Sequences were obtained from peripheral blood. The source of these receptors is a man over 45 with COVID-19, enrolled during active disease.

This clone was seen just once. The chain uses TRBV7-2 and TRBJ2-5; 7 bases align to TRBD1. CDR3 size: 16 residues. Germline assignment: CDR1 SGHTA and CDR2 FQGNSA. Trimming at V came to 1 base and at J to 6 bases, leaving 11 bases not matched to a gene. The DNA for the CDR3 is TGTGCCAGCAGCTTAGTAGGGACAGCAACGGGGAAGACCCAGTACTTC. The encoded protein is CASSLVGTATGKTQYF. Filled out from reference TRBV7-2 and TRBJ2-5, the complete variable domain reads GAGVSQSPSNKVTEKGKDVELRCDPISGHTALYWYRQSLGQGLEFLIYFQGNSAPDKSGLPSDRFSAERTGGSVSTLTIQRTQQEDSAVYLCASSLVGTATGKTQYFGPGTRLLVL.

The chain couples TRBV7-9 to TRBJ2-7, with 7 bases identical to TRBD2. Germline assignment: CDR1 SEHNR and CDR2 FQNEAQ (reference sequence). CDR3 length: 15 amino acids. The V segment lost 5 bases and the J segment 6 bases; nucleotides outside the gene matches: 13. The CDR3 DNA is TGTGCCAGCAGCGACGGAGAGCGGGGCCCCAGCGAGCAGTACTTC. Its translation: CASSDGERGPSEQYF. Full variable domain (missing parts from reference TRBV7-9 and TRBJ2-7): DTGVSQNPRHKITKRGQNVTFRCDPISEHNRLYWYRQTLGQGPEFLTYFQNEAQLEKSRLLSDRFSAERPKGSFSTLEIQRTEQGDSAMYLCASSDGERGPSEQYFGPGTRLTVT.

The J gene is TRBJ2-3, the V gene TRBV30, with D possibly TRBD2 on 6 matching bases. V gave up 1 base and J gave up 4 bases, with 18 bases separating them. Germline loops: CDR1 GTSNPN, CDR2 SVGIG (reference sequence). The CDR3 totals 16 residues. The DNA for the CDR3 is TGTGCCTGGAGTGACCTCCGGCGGGACCCCCCAGATACGCAGTATTTT. Translating gives CAWSDLRRDPPDTQYF.

This clone has only one observation. The chain carries TRBV5-1 and TRBJ2-5, with 12 bases lining up with TRBD2. The germline V gene has CDR1 SGHRS and CDR2 YFSETQ. Unmatched junction bases numbered 8, after V lost 4 bases and J lost 7 bases. This CDR3 has 15 residues. In DNA, the CDR3 is TGCGCCAGCAGCAACCGACTAGCGGGAGAGGGGACCCAGTACTTC. It is translated as CASSNRLAGEGTQYF. The whole variable domain, filled in from reference TRBV5-1 and TRBJ2-5, reads KAGVTQTPRYLIKTRGQQVTLSCSPISGHRSVSWYQQTPGQGLQFLFEYFSETQRNKGNFPGRFSGRQFSNSRSEMNVSTLELGDSALYLCASSNRLAGEGTQYFGPGTRLLVL.

This chain joins TRBV7-8 and TRBJ1-6, with D possibly being TRBD1 (6 bases). The germline CDR1 and CDR2 sequences are SGHVS and FQNEAQ. This CDR3 comprises 16 residues. V dropped 0 bases and J dropped 9 bases, with 15 bases sitting between them. CDR3 in DNA: TGTGCCAGCAGCTTAGCTATCACTTACAGGGTTTCACCCCTCCACTTT. Translation gives CASSLAITYRVSPLHF. The variable domain in full, with the rest retrieved from reference TRBV7-8 and TRBJ1-6, is GAGVSQSPRYKVAKRGQDVALRCDPISGHVSLFWYQQALGQGPEFLTYFQNEAQLDKSGLPSDRFFAERPEGSVSTLKIQRTQQEDSAVYLCASSLAITYRVSPLHFGNGTRLTVT.

The chain employs TRBV6-2 or TRBV6-3 and TRBJ2-3, with 8 bases that match TRBD2. V dropped 0 bases and J dropped 5; count of bases not matched to a gene: 16. Germline assignment: CDR1 MNHEY and CDR2 SVGEGT. This CDR3 comprises 19 residues. The CDR3 region is CASSYSKGLLAERGDTQYF. In DNA, the CDR3 is TGTGCCAGCAGTTACTCGAAGGGACTACTAGCGGAGAGGGGAGATACGCAGTATTTT.

V gene TRBV5-1 combines with J gene TRBJ2-1; 11 bases match TRBD1. The junction had 8 bases not matched to a gene; V was cut back by 4 bases and J by 8 bases. Germline CDR1 SGHRS, CDR2 YFSETQ. The CDR3 contains 15 residues. CDR3 sequence (DNA): TGCGCCAGCAGCACGGGACAGGGGGGTTTCGATGAGCAGTTCTTC. Translating gives CASSTGQGGFDEQFF.